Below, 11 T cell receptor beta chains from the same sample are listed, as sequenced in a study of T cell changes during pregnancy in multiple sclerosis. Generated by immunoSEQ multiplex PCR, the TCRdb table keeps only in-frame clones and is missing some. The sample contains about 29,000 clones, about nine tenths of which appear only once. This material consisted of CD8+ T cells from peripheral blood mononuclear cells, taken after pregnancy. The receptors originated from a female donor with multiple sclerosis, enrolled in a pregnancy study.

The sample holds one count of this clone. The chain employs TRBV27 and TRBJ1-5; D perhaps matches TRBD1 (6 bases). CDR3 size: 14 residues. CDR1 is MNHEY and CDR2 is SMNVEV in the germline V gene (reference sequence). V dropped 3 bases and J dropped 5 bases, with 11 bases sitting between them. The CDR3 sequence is CASSLKAGDQPQHF. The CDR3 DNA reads TGTGCCAGCAGTTTGAAGGCAGGGGATCAGCCCCAGCATTTT.

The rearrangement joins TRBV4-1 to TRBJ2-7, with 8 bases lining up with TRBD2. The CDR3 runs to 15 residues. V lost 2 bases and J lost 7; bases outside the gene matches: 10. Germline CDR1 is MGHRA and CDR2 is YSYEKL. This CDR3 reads CASSQRLAPQGEQYF. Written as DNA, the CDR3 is TGCGCCAGCAGCCAAAGACTAGCGCCTCAGGGAGAGCAGTACTTC.

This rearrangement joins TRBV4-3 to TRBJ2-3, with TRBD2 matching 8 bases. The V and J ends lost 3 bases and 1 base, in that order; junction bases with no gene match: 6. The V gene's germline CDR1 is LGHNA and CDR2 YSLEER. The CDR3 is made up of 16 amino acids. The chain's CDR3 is CASSHAGRAGTDTQYF. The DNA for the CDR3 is TGCGCCAGCAGCCATGCCGGGAGGGCCGGCACAGATACGCAGTATTTT.

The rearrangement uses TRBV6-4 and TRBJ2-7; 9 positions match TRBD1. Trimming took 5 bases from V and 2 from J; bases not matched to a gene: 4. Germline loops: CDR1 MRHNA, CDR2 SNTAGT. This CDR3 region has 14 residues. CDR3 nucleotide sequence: TGTGCCAGCAGTTCTGGACAGGGGACCTACGAGCAGTACTTC. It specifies CASSSGQGTYEQYF.

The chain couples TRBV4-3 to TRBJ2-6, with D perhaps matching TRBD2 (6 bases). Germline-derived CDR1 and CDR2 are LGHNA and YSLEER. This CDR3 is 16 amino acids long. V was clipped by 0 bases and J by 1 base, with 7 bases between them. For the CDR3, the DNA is TGCGCCAGCAGCCAAGACGCGGGGTCTGGGGCCAACGTCCTGACTTTC. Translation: CASSQDAGSGANVLTF.

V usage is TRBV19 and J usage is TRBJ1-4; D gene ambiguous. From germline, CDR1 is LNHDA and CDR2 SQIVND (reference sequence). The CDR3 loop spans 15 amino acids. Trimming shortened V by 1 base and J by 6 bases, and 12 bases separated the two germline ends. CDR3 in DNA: TGTGCCAGTAGTATAGCGAGAGATGGAGATGAAAAACTGTTTTTT. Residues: CASSIARDGDEKLFF.

The CDR3 reads CASSQVWASDTEAFF. In DNA, the CDR3 is TGCGCCAGCAGCCAAGTGTGGGCTTCGGACACTGAAGCTTTCTTT. This rearrangement joins TRBV4-1 to TRBJ1-1; D is unclear. Per germline, CDR1 MGHRA and CDR2 YSYEKL. V lost 1 base and J lost 3, with 12 bases in between. This CDR3 has 15 amino acids.

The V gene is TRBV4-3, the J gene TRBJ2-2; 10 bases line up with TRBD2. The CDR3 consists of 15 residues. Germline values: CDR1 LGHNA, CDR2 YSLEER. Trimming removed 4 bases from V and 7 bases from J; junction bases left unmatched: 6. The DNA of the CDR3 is TGCGCCAGCAGCCCCGGGACTAGCGACGGCGGGGAGCTGTTTTTT. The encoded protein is CASSPGTSDGGELFF.

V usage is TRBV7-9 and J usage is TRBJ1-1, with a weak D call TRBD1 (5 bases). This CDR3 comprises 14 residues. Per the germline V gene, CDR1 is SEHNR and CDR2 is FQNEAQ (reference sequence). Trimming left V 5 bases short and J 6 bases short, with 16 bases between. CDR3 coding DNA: TGTGCCAGCAGCCAATATTCCGACAGTTCTGAAGCTTTCTTT. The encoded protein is CASSQYSDSSEAFF.

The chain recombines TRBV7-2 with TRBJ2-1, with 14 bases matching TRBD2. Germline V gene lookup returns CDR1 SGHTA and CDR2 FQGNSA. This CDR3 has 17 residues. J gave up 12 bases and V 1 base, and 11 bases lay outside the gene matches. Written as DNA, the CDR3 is TGTGCCAGCAGCTTAGACTTCCGGGGACTAGCGGGAGACGGGCAGTTCTTC. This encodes CASSLDFRGLAGDGQFF.

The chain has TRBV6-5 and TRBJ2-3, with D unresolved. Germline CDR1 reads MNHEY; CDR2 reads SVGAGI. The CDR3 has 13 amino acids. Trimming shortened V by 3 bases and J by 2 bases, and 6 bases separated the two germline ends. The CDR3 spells CASSYYNTDTQYF. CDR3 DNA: TGTGCCAGCAGTTATTATAACACAGATACGCAGTATTTT.